The present T cell receptor beta chain was sequenced within a study of PD-1 blockade in classical Hodgkin lymphoma. Stated time point: newly diagnosed, previously untreated cHL patient sample. On this clone: Its matching antigen is unknown.

With 6 bases clipped from V and 0 bases from J, the junction kept 7 bases outside the gene matches. CDR3 length: 16 amino acids. Germline CDR1 reads WNHNN; CDR2 reads SYGVQD (reference sequence). TCRdb keeps only in-frame clones here, not all; method: immunoSEQ multiplex PCR. The table has about 22,000 clones, about 94% seen once. General study points: Before treatment, TCR diversity in newly diagnosed patients was reportedly lower than in healthy donors.

The chain links TRBV10-1 to TRBJ2-1, with TRBD2 matching over 8 bases. Source material: peripheral blood mononuclear cells (PBMCs). This TCR derives from a human donor with classical Hodgkin lymphoma. CDR3 amino acids: CASRTFAGGSYNEQFF. The CDR3 nucleotides are TGCGCCAGCAGGACCTTTGCGGGGGGCTCCTACAATGAGCAGTTCTTC.